Included here is one T cell receptor beta chain sequence, with context. The entry originates in a study of T cells in Graves' hyperthyroidism and ophthalmopathy. Study as a whole: Peripheral blood was drawn at first diagnosis, prior to all treatment.

Using RNA transcripts as the source, TCR beta CDR3 regions were amplified. Researchers ran a first-round RT-PCR on the TCR CDR3 using the HTBI primer set. TCRdb recomputed calls from the multiplex PCR reads with MiXCR, one row per CDR3 protein. Among more than 450,000 distinct CDR3 sequences listed, 12% to 15% were seen once. Calling Graves' hyperthyroidism stable meant ophthalmopathy did not progress within 18 months. Aged 18 to 65, the patients had hyperthyroidism that was newly diagnosed and had lasted under 2 months. The CDR3 extends over 20 amino acids. V gave up 0 bases and J gave up 3 bases, with 24 bases separating them. Germline CDR1 reads LGHDT; CDR2 reads YNNKEL (reference sequence).

The sequencing input was blood. The receptor comes from a woman aged 40 to 50 with Graves' hyperthyroidism. The chain uses TRBV3-1 and TRBJ2-4, with D possibly matching TRBD2 (6 bases). The CDR3 DNA reads TGTGCCAGCAGCCAAGATAGAGGAGGGGAGGTTGCAGGGCGCAAAAACATTCAGTACTTC. It translates to CASSQDRGGEVAGRKNIQYF.